These T cell receptor beta chains were read from a single sample in a study of cytomegalovirus exposure and HLA in healthy donors. TCRdb's copy holds only in-frame clones and misses some; the assay was immunoSEQ multiplex PCR. The sample has some 200,000 clones, 84% seen once. The sequencing sample was made of PBMCs. Receptor source: a woman between 50 and 59 years old in good health and CMV-seropositive. Both conserved end residues are part of each CDR3. A D gene is named only where the DNA matches it firmly. A row's size may be missing; if present it is once, few, many or a size class.

V: TRBV20-1; D: -; size: -; J: TRBJ1-1; DNA: TGCAGTGCCGCCCGCGACACTGAAGCTTTCTTT; CDR3: CSAARDTEAFF
V: TRBV6-1; D: -; size: -; J: TRBJ2-3; DNA: TGTGCCAGCAGTGAACCGGGCTGGACAGATGCGCAGTATTTT; CDR3: CASSEPGWTDAQYF
V: TRBV7-3; D: -; size: -; J: TRBJ2-2; DNA: TGTGCCAGCAGCTTAGGCGCAGGGACCGGGGAGCTGTTTTTT; CDR3: CASSLGAGTGELFF
V: TRBV5-6; D: -; size: -; J: TRBJ1-2; DNA: TGTGCCAGCAGCTACCAGGGCAGCTACACCTTC; CDR3: CASSYQGSYTF
V: TRBV7-9; D: -; size: -; J: TRBJ1-1; DNA: TGTGCCAGCAGCCCCGGGGTCACTGAAGCTTTCTTT; CDR3: CASSPGVTEAFF
V: TRBV11-3; D: -; size: -; J: TRBJ2-1; DNA: TGTGCCAGCAGCTTAGGAGGGCCCAGCTCTGAGCAGTTCTTC; CDR3: CASSLGGPSSEQFF
V: TRBV4-1; D: -; size: -; J: TRBJ1-1; DNA: TGCGCCAGCAGCCAAGATTCCCCCCGTGAAGCTTTCTTT; CDR3: CASSQDSPREAFF
V: TRBV4-3; D: TRBD1; size: -; J: TRBJ2-7; DNA: TGCGCCAGCAGCGAATCGACAGGGAACTCCTACGAGCAGTACTTC; CDR3: CASSESTGNSYEQYF
V: TRBV4-1; D: -; size: -; J: TRBJ2-1; DNA: TGTGCCAGCAGCCAAGACCCCCTGGGGGGTTACAATGAGCAGTTCTTC; CDR3: CASSQDPLGGYNEQFF
V: TRBV19; D: -; size: few; J: TRBJ1-1; DNA: TGTGCCAGTAGTATCGGCCAGGGATACCCTGAAGCTTTCTTT; CDR3: CASSIGQGYPEAFF
V: TRBV2; D: TRBD1; size: -; J: TRBJ2-5; DNA: TGTGCCAGCAGGAGGGGACAGGGGGCGCGTGGAGAGACCCAGTACTTC; CDR3: CASRRGQGARGETQYF
V: TRBV7-3; D: -; size: -; J: TRBJ2-7; DNA: TGTGCCAGCAGCTTACCTATAGACGAGCAGTACTTC; CDR3: CASSLPIDEQYF
V: TRBV7-9; D: -; size: -; J: TRBJ1-4; DNA: TGTGCCAGCAGCCAGGGTGTAAATGAAAAACTGTTTTTT; CDR3: CASSQGVNEKLFF
V: TRBV2; D: -; size: -; J: TRBJ2-7; DNA: TGTGCCAGCAGTGTACAGTCCTACGAGCAGTACTTC; CDR3: CASSVQSYEQYF
V: TRBV18; D: -; size: -; J: TRBJ2-5; DNA: TGTGCCAGCTCCTCGGGGGGCGGTTTCGCGACCCAGTACTTC; CDR3: CASSSGGGFATQYF
V: TRBV6-1; D: TRBD2; size: -; J: TRBJ2-3; DNA: TGTGCCAGCAGTGAAGCGCGCCTAGCGGGGGCAGATACGCAGTATTTT; CDR3: CASSEARLAGADTQYF
V: TRBV2; D: -; size: -; J: TRBJ1-6; DNA: TGTGCCAGCAGTGACACAGGGAGCGGATCTGATTCACCCCTCCACTTT; CDR3: CASSDTGSGSDSPLHF
V: TRBV11-2; D: TRBD1; size: -; J: TRBJ2-7; DNA: TGTGCCAGCAGCCTCCTCATAGGACAGGACTACGAGCAGTACTTC; CDR3: CASSLLIGQDYEQYF
V: TRBV5-5; D: TRBD1; size: once; J: TRBJ1-5; DNA: TGTGCCAGCAGCTTAGGGTTTAACAGGGGAGGTCAGCCCCAGCATTTT; CDR3: CASSLGFNRGGQPQHF
V: TRBV18; D: -; size: -; J: TRBJ1-2; DNA: TGTGCCAGCTCACCACCTGGCCGAAACTATGGCTACACCTTC; CDR3: CASSPPGRNYGYTF
V: TRBV2; D: TRBD1; size: -; J: TRBJ1-6; DNA: TGTGCCAGCAGTGCAATCAGGACAGGGAATTCACCCCTCCACTTT; CDR3: CASSAIRTGNSPLHF
V: TRBV18; D: -; size: -; J: TRBJ1-4; DNA: TGTGCCAGCTCACCACCTTACAGCAATGAAAAACTGTTTTTT; CDR3: CASSPPYSNEKLFF
V: TRBV2; D: TRBD1; size: -; J: TRBJ2-1; DNA: TGTGCCAGCGCTGACAGGGTTTCTCACAATGAGCAGTTCTTC; CDR3: CASADRVSHNEQFF
V: TRBV7-2; D: -; size: -; J: TRBJ1-6; DNA: TGTGCCAGCAGCATATCAGGGAATTCACCCCTCCACTTT; CDR3: CASSISGNSPLHF
V: TRBV29-1; D: TRBD2; size: few; J: TRBJ2-1; DNA: TGCAGCGTCATACCCCCGACTAGCGGATACAATGAGCAGTTCTTC; CDR3: CSVIPPTSGYNEQFF
V: TRBV30; D: -; size: -; J: TRBJ1-3; DNA: TGTGCCTGGGGAGCCCTGATCTCTGGAAACACCATATATTTT; CDR3: CAWGALISGNTIYF